A selection of T cell receptor beta chains follows, all from one sample in a study of patients and donors after allogeneic stem cell transplantation. MiXCR was run by TCRdb on the RT-PCR reads, yielding one entry per CDR3 protein. Of 400,000 to 500,000 distinct CDR3 sequences listed, 16% are singletons. Sequenced sample: blood, either unsorted or a sorted T cell fraction (not recorded which). All receptors derive from a human donor who was either an allogeneic HSCT recipient or a stem cell or donor lymphocyte infusion donor (not recorded which). It is not recorded whose cells these are; they may come from a transplant donor. CDR3s include the opening cysteine and the closing phenylalanine or tryptophan. A D gene is named only where the DNA matches it firmly. The size field is filled for only some rows; it gives once, few, many or a size class.

v_call	d_call	j_call	clone_size	cdr3_nt	cdr3_aa
TRBV5-6	NA	TRBJ2-7	NA	TGTGCCAGCAGCTCGGACTCCCCTAGGGAGCAGTACTTC	CASSSDSPREQYF
TRBV7-9	NA	TRBJ1-2	few	TGTGCCAGCAGCTTAAAAGGGTCCGCCGCCTATGGCTACACCTTC	CASSLKGSAAYGYTF
TRBV6-5	TRBD1	TRBJ2-1	NA	TGTGCCAGCAGTTTCACTCCGGGACAGGGGGCTTTTGAGCAGTTCTTC	CASSFTPGQGAFEQFF
TRBV5-1	TRBD1	TRBJ1-4	NA	TGCGCCAGCAGCAAATCTACAGGGGTTAGCGAAAAACTGTTTTTT	CASSKSTGVSEKLFF
TRBV7-8	TRBD1	TRBJ2-2	few	TGTGCCAGCAGCGGCCGGGACAGGGTATCCGGGGAGCTGTTTTTT	CASSGRDRVSGELFF
TRBV5-1	NA	TRBJ2-7	NA	TGCGCCAGCAGCTTGGGGCTCAGTCGGTTGGGCGAGCAGTACTTC	CASSLGLSRLGEQYF
TRBV12-3/TRBV12-4	TRBD1	TRBJ1-2	many	TGTGCCAGCAGTCCCAGGACAGGGGCCGCGACCTACTATGGCTACACCTTC	CASSPRTGAATYYGYTF
TRBV7-9	NA	TRBJ2-2	few	TGTGCCAGCAGCTTATCAGGGCCGGGTATCAACACCGGGGAGCTGTTTTTT	CASSLSGPGINTGELFF
TRBV18	TRBD1	TRBJ2-1	many	TGTGCCAGCTCCGCGGGACAGGGTGGCTGGAATGAGCAGTTCTTC	CASSAGQGGWNEQFF
TRBV6-2/TRBV6-3	NA	TRBJ1-1	few	TGTGCCAGCATCAAGGCGGGGAACACTGAAGCTTTCTTT	CASIKAGNTEAFF
TRBV7-9	NA	TRBJ2-2	NA	TGTGCCAGCAGCTTAGCGAGAGGGGTCAACACCGGGGAGCTGTTTTTT	CASSLARGVNTGELFF
TRBV20-1	NA	TRBJ2-3	NA	TGCAGTGCTCCACCGGCAGATACGCAGTATTTT	CSAPPADTQYF
TRBV7-7	TRBD2	TRBJ2-5	few	TGTGCCAGCAGCTTCCACGGACTAGCGGGAGGGGGCCGAGAGACCCAGTACTTC	CASSFHGLAGGGRETQYF
TRBV7-9	NA	TRBJ1-3	few	TGTGCCAGCATGCGTGAGAAGGGTGTACAAGACACCATATATTTT	CASMREKGVQDTIYF
TRBV20-1	NA	TRBJ1-2	NA	TGCAGTGCTCCAACTACAGAAAGCTATGGCTACACCTTC	CSAPTTESYGYTF
TRBV10-3	NA	TRBJ1-1	few	TGTGCCATCAGTGAGTTGGAGGGCACTGAAGCTTTCTTT	CAISELEGTEAFF
TRBV7-2	NA	TRBJ2-5	few	TGTGCCAGCAGCTTAGGGTACCCTTCCGGGTACCAAGAGACCCAGTACTTC	CASSLGYPSGYQETQYF
TRBV20-1	NA	TRBJ2-3	few	TGCAGTGCACCTAAGCGGAGCACAGATACGCAGTATTTT	CSAPKRSTDTQYF
TRBV7-2	TRBD1	TRBJ1-1	few	TGTGCCAGCAGCTTAGCTGAGGGGGCGCAGTGGGTGGCTTTCTTT	CASSLAEGAQWVAFF
TRBV7-8	NA	TRBJ2-7	NA	TGTGCCAGCAGCACAGGGGGGGCAAGCGGTCTTTTATACGAGCAGTACTTC	CASSTGGASGLLYEQYF
TRBV12-5	TRBD1	TRBJ1-1	NA	TGTGCTAGTGGTTCCTGGCAGGGGGCCGAAGCTTTCTTT	CASGSWQGAEAFF
TRBV7-9	NA	TRBJ2-5	few	TGTGCCAGCAGCTTAGCTGGTTTTGGGGAGACCCAGTACTTC	CASSLAGFGETQYF
TRBV5-6	NA	TRBJ2-2	many	TGTGCCAGCAGCTTGTGGGCCGGGGAGCTGTTTTTT	CASSLWAGELFF
TRBV7-6	NA	TRBJ1-1	NA	TGTGCCAGCAGCCATCCCGGGGAGACCACTGAAGCTTTCTTT	CASSHPGETTEAFF
TRBV6-5	NA	TRBJ2-3	few	TGTGCCAGCAGTTACGCCCTAAGCCAAGATACGCAGTATTTT	CASSYALSQDTQYF
TRBV20-1	TRBD2	TRBJ2-1	NA	TGCAGTGCTAGAGTCTTCGCGGGAGGGAGCTCCTACAATGAGCAGTTCTTC	CSARVFAGGSSYNEQFF
TRBV18	NA	TRBJ2-1	few	TGTGCCAGCTCACCACCGACTAATATTCAGTACAATGAGCAGTTCTTC	CASSPPTNIQYNEQFF
TRBV5-1	TRBD2	TRBJ2-3	NA	TGCGCCAGCAGCTTGTTCCTAGCGGGGCCTACAGATACGCAGTATTTT	CASSLFLAGPTDTQYF
TRBV10-3	NA	TRBJ2-1	few	TGTGCCATCAGTGGGGGGGGCCTCTACAATGAGCAGTTCTTC	CAISGGGLYNEQFF
TRBV5-6	NA	TRBJ2-1	NA	TGTGCCAGCAGCTTGTTCCCCCGACCCAGGTACAATGAGCAGTTCTTC	CASSLFPRPRYNEQFF
TRBV6-1	NA	TRBJ1-2	NA	TGTGCCAGCAGTGCCCCGGGGCGGGGGAACTATGGCTACACCTTC	CASSAPGRGNYGYTF
TRBV18	NA	TRBJ1-3	NA	TGTGCCAGCTCACCACTGGTGCTCTCTGGAAACACCATATATTTT	CASSPLVLSGNTIYF
TRBV5-1	NA	TRBJ1-1	NA	TGCGCCAGCAACATGGGAGGGAGGGAAGCTTTCTTT	CASNMGGREAFF
TRBV20-1	NA	TRBJ2-2	NA	TGCACCCCGGGCCCAGGGGTGGTCTCCGGGGAGCTGTTTTTT	CTPGPGVVSGELFF
TRBV10-3	TRBD2	TRBJ2-3	NA	TGTGCCATCAGTGACCTCGAGGGCGGGAGTCCAGATACGCAGTATTTT	CAISDLEGGSPDTQYF
TRBV21-1	NA	TRBJ1-1	NA	TGTGCCAGCAGCAAAGAAGTGGACAACAACACTGAAGCTTTCTTT	CASSKEVDNNTEAFF
TRBV5-1	NA	TRBJ1-6	NA	TGCGCCAGCAGCTTAAGGGGTAATTCACCCCTCCACTTT	CASSLRGNSPLHF
TRBV28	NA	TRBJ1-2	many	TGTGCCAGCAGGGAACAGGGAGGGCACTATGGCTACACCTTC	CASREQGGHYGYTF
TRBV5-1	NA	TRBJ1-1	NA	TGCGCCAGCAGCTTGGCGGAGGGAAGCAGGAATACTGAAGCTTTCTTT	CASSLAEGSRNTEAFF
TRBV20-1	NA	TRBJ1-2	once	TGCAGTGCTAGGGAGGGGCCTGGCTACACCTTC	CSAREGPGYTF
TRBV7-3	NA	TRBJ2-3	many	TGTGCCAGCAGCTTAATCCCAGGGAGAGGCACAGATACGCAGTATTTT	CASSLIPGRGTDTQYF
TRBV3-1	NA	TRBJ2-7	NA	TGTGCCAGCAGCCAAGAAATAGCTTCCACCTACGAGCAGTACTTC	CASSQEIASTYEQYF
TRBV4-1	TRBD2	TRBJ2-1	few	TGCGCCAGCAGCCAAGATATTGGACAGGGGAGACTAGCGGGGGAATACAATGAGCAGTTCTTC	CASSQDIGQGRLAGEYNEQFF
TRBV6-2/TRBV6-3	TRBD1	TRBJ1-1	NA	TGTGCCAGCAGTTCCCCCGACAGGGGGCCCATGAACACTGAAGCTTTCTTT	CASSSPDRGPMNTEAFF
TRBV29-1	NA	TRBJ1-1	NA	TGCAGCGTTGAAATCAAGAACACTGAAGCTTTCTTT	CSVEIKNTEAFF
TRBV24-1	TRBD1	TRBJ1-6	few	TGTGCCACCACCAGGGGGCCCCTCCACTTT	CATTRGPLHF
TRBV9	TRBD1	TRBJ1-1	NA	TGTGCCAGCAGCGTAGGACAGGGCGCAGCTTTCTTT	CASSVGQGAAFF
TRBV5-1	NA	TRBJ2-7	NA	TGCGCCAGCAGCTTGGGGCAGGATCCCTCGGGCGAGCAGTACTTC	CASSLGQDPSGEQYF
TRBV9	TRBD1	TRBJ1-1	NA	TGTGCCAGCAGCGGACAGGGGGTGGTCACTGAAGCTTTCTTT	CASSGQGVVTEAFF
TRBV5-1	NA	TRBJ2-3	NA	TGCGCCAGCCGAGGGTCGGGCACGGGTACGCAGTATTTT	CASRGSGTGTQYF
TRBV7-7	TRBD2	TRBJ2-3	few	TGTGCCAGCAGCCCCTACAAAAGCGGGAGGGGCACAGATACGCAGTATTTT	CASSPYKSGRGTDTQYF
TRBV6-1	TRBD2	TRBJ2-7	NA	TGTGCCAGCAGGGTGATCTCGGGCGGGAGGGCTTCTTACGAGCAGTACTTC	CASRVISGGRASYEQYF
TRBV29-1	TRBD2	TRBJ2-5	NA	TGCAGCGTCGTCGGACTAGCGGGGCGGGTTTGGGAGACCCAGTACTTC	CSVVGLAGRVWETQYF
TRBV2	NA	TRBJ1-5	few	TGTGCCAGCAACGTGATCCCCAGGGGCAATCAGCCCCAGCATTTT	CASNVIPRGNQPQHF
TRBV29-1	NA	TRBJ1-1	NA	TGCAGCGTTCGGCAGGGCCGGGGGAACACTGAAGCTTTCTTT	CSVRQGRGNTEAFF